The 8 T cell receptor beta chains presented below share a single source sample, sequenced in a study of blood T cell repertoires in COVID-19. The table came from immunoSEQ multiplex PCR; TCRdb's copy has only in-frame clones and leaves some out. Of 220,000 or so clones in the sample, 90% were seen once. The sample comprised PBMCs or T cells enriched from blood (not recorded which). The origin of the receptors is a man aged 25 to 40 who had been exposed to COVID-19.

This clone has a handful of counts. This chain joins TRBV5-4 and TRBJ1-1; D unresolved. V was trimmed by 4 bases and J by 4 bases, leaving 11 bases between them. This CDR3 is 13 amino acids long. Germline CDR1 is SGHNT and CDR2 is YYREEE (reference sequence). CDR3 nucleotide sequence: TGTGCCAGCAGCGCCGTGGGAGGCACTGAAGCTTTCTTT. Translated: CASSAVGGTEAFF.

This chain's CDR3 is CASSPSGLPYEQYF. CDR3 bases: TGTGCCAGCAGCCCCTCGGGACTACCCTACGAGCAGTACTTC. V and J are TRBV13 and TRBJ2-7; 7 bases are a match to TRBD2. The CDR3 runs 14 residues. Germline trimming cut 5 bases from V and 2 bases from J; bases unmatched to any gene: 6. Germline V gene data show CDR1 as PRHDT and CDR2 as FYEKMQ (reference sequence).

The chain employs TRBV4-2 and TRBJ2-3; D is ambiguous. V lost 0 bases and J 3 bases, leaving 7 bases between the germline ends. Germline values: CDR1 LGHNA, CDR2 YNFKEQ. The CDR3 has 14 amino acids. CDR3 nucleotides: TGTGCCAGCAGCCAAGAGGTTCAGACAGATACGCAGTATTTT. It translates to CASSQEVQTDTQYF.

V gene TRBV6-5 combines with J gene TRBJ1-2; TRBD1 agrees at 7 bases. The CDR3 sequence is 15 residues long. J gave up 2 bases and V 6 bases, and 9 bases lay outside the gene matches. Germline assignment: CDR1 MNHEY and CDR2 SVGAGI. CDR3 loop: CASSLTDRLNYGYTF. CDR3 in DNA: TGTGCCAGCAGCCTGACGGACAGGTTGAACTATGGCTACACCTTC.

The chain couples TRBV5-4 to TRBJ2-6; 7 nucleotides align to TRBD1. Unmatched junction bases numbered 7, after V lost 1 base and J lost 0 bases. CDR1 SGHNT and CDR2 YYREEE come from the germline V gene (reference sequence). The CDR3 is 18 amino acids. The CDR3 coding sequence is TGTGCCAGCAGCTTGTCCCGGGACAGTCTCTCTGGGGCCAACGTCCTGACTTTC. Translating it yields CASSLSRDSLSGANVLTF.

The V gene is TRBV21-1, the J gene TRBJ1-1. TRBV21-1 is a listed pseudogene. There are 20 residues in the CDR3. DNA for the CDR3: TGTGCCAGCAGCAAAGGTGGGGTGGGAGGGCGAAACTTTTTGAACACTGAAGCTTTCTTT. This codes for CASSKGGVGGRNFLNTEAFF.

This clone was seen just once. This chain connects TRBV7-2 to TRBJ1-1; 9 positions agree with TRBD1. The trim removed 2 bases at V and 4 bases at J, leaving 2 bases unmatched. CDR1 and CDR2 (germline): SGHTA, FQGNSA. The CDR3 consists of 14 residues. Here the CDR3 DNA reads TGTGCCAGCAGCTTATGGGACAGGGCCACTGAAGCTTTCTTT. Translated, it gives CASSLWDRATEAFF.

The genes are TRBV6-2 or TRBV6-3 and TRBJ1-1, with a possible D match to TRBD1 (5 bases). The V end lost 2 bases, the J end lost 8 bases, and 9 bases lay between the germline ends. This CDR3 spans 12 amino acids. Germline assignment: CDR1 MNHEY and CDR2 SVGEGT. CDR3 sequence reads: CASSYGRGEAFF. The CDR3 DNA reads TGTGCCAGCAGTTACGGGAGGGGCGAAGCTTTCTTT.